This T cell receptor beta chain originates from a study of response to subunit inactivated influenza vaccine. From the RT-PCR reads, TCRdb called clonotypes with MiXCR, one entry per CDR3 protein. The profile shows approximately 490,000 distinct CDR3 sequences, under 8.5% of them singletons. Whole-study results and caveats: Only a handful of new T cells, the authors suggested, are recruited with each seasonal influenza vaccination.

About this clonotype: Its matching antigen is unknown.

The CDR3 runs 13 residues. V lost 4 bases to trimming and J lost 8 bases; unmatched junction nucleotides: 6. The germline CDR1 and CDR2 sequences are SGDLS and YYNGEE. The clonotype originates from a man aged 45-69 years who received an inactivated influenza vaccine. The sample was PBMCs from blood, taken around 25 months after vaccination. The chain recombines TRBV9 with TRBJ2-1; TRBD1 aligns across 7 bases. The CDR3: CASSSRQGDEQFF. The CDR3 nucleotides read TGTGCCAGCAGCTCCCGACAGGGCGATGAGCAGTTCTTC.